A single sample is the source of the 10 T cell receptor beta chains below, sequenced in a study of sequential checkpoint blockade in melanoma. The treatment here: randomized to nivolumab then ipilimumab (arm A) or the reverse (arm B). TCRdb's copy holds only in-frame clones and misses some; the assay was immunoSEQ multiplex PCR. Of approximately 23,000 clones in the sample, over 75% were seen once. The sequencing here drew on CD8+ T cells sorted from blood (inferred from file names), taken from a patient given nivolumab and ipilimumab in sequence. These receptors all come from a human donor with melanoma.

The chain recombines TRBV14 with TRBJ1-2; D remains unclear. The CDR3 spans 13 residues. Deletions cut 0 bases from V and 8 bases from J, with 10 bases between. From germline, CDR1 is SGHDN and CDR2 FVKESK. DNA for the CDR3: TGTGCCAGCAGCCAAGATAGGAGGAGAGGCTACACCTTC. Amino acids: CASSQDRRRGYTF.

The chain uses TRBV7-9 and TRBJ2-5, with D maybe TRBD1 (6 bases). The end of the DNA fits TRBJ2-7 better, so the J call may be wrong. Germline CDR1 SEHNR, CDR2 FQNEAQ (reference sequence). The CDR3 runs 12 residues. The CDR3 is CASSSRGNEQYF. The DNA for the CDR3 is TGTGCCAGCAGCTCCAGGGGCAACGAGCAGTACTTC.

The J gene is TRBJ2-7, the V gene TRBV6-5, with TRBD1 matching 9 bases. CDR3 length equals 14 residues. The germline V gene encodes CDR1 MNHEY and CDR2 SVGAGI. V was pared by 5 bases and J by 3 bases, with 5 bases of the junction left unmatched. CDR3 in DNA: TGTGCCAGCAGTCCCGGGACAGGGATCTACGAGCAGTACTTC. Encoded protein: CASSPGTGIYEQYF.

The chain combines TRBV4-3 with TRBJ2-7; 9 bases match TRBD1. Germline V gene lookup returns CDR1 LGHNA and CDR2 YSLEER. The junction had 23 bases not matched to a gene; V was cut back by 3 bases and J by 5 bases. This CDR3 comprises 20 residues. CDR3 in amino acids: CASSHERALGRTGVIHEQYF. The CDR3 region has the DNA TGCGCCAGCAGCCATGAACGGGCGTTGGGCAGGACAGGGGTTATCCACGAGCAGTACTTC.

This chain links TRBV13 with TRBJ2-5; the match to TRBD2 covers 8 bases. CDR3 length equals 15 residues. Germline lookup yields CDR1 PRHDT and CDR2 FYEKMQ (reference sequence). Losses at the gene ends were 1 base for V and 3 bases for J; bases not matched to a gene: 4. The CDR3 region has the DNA TGTGCCAGCAGCTTAGCACTAGCGGCGAAAGAGACCCAGTACTTC. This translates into CASSLALAAKETQYF.

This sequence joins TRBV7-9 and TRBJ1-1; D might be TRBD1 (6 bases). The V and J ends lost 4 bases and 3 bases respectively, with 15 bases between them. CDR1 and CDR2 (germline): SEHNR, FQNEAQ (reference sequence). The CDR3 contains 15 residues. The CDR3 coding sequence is TGTGCCAGCAGCTCCTTACAGGGTAGTCACACTGAAGCTTTCTTT. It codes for CASSSLQGSHTEAFF.

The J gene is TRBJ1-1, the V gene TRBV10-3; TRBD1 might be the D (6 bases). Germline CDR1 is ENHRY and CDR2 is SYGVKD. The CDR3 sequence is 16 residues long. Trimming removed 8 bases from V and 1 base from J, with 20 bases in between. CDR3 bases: TGTGCCATCGCAGGCCACAAAGGACAGTCGAACACTGAAGCTTTCTTT. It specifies CAIAGHKGQSNTEAFF.

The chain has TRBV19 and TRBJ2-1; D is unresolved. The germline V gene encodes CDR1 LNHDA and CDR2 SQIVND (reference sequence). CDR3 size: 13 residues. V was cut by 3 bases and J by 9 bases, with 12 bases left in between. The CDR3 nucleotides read TGTGCCAGTAGTATTCGGTCTCTCGGTGAGCAGTTCTTC. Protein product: CASSIRSLGEQFF.

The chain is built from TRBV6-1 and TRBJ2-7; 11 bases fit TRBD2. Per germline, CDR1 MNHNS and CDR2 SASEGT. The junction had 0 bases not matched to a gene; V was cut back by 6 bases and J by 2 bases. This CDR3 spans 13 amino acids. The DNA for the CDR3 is TGTGCCAGCAGGACTAGCGGGGCCTACGAGCAGTACTTC. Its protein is CASRTSGAYEQYF.

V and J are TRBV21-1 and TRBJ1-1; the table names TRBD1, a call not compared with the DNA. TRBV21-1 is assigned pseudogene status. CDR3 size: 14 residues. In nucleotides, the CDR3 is TGTGCCAGCAGCCTAGAGAAGGGGCCCACTGAAGCTTTCTTT. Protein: CASSLEKGPTEAFF.